This T cell receptor beta chain came from a study of CD8+CD57+ T cells in acquired aplastic anemia. Genomic DNA was employed as the template in profiling TCR beta VDJ and CDR3. MiXCR was run by TCRdb on the reads, yielding one entry per CDR3 protein. The table lists a few hundred thousand distinct CDR3 sequences, roughly 68% of them singletons. General study results and limits: Found in both controls and patients were approximately 31 CD8+ CDR3 sequences.

Concerning this clonotype itself: Its matching antigen is unknown.

V was clipped by 2 bases and J by 17 bases, with 24 bases between them. Germline CDR1 reads SGHVS; CDR2 reads FQNEAQ. The CDR3 totals 15 residues. The genes are TRBV7-8 and TRBJ2-2; D is perhaps TRBD1 (5 bases). The receptor was isolated from a human donor in good health, serving as a control. The sample comprised sorted CD4+, CD8+, or CD8+CD57+ T cells (not recorded which) from PBMCs. The CDR3 bases are TGTGCCAGCAGCTTACTGGGGCAGGCCTTTAGATCTTTCTTTTTT. Translating it yields CASSLLGQAFRSFFF. The full variable domain, completed using reference TRBV7-8 and TRBJ2-2, is GAGVSQSPRYKVAKRGQDVALRCDPISGHVSLFWYQQALGQGPEFLTYFQNEAQLDKSGLPSDRFFAERPEGSVSTLKIQRTQQEDSAVYLCASSLLGQAFRSFFFGEGSRLTVL.